The clone carrying this T cell receptor (beta chain) came up once. TCRdb keeps only in-frame clones here, not all; method: immunoSEQ multiplex PCR. The repertoire holds over 250,000 clones, with about three quarters as singletons. The record originates from a study of blood T cell repertoires in COVID-19. Study overall: Samples came from the United States, Italy and Spain, spanning acute and convalescent COVID-19.

This receptor was obtained from a woman aged 80 or over with acute or convalescent COVID-19. Sequencing input: peripheral blood.

The CDR3 loop reads CASSSPDRADGYTF. CDR3 in DNA: TGTGCCAGCAGCTCACCCGACAGGGCGGATGGCTACACCTTC. The genes are TRBV7-2 and TRBJ1-2, with 7 bases that match TRBD1. The CDR3 sequence is 14 residues long. The junction had 8 bases not matched to a gene; V was cut back by 4 bases and J by 6 bases. Looked up from germline, CDR1 is SGHTA and CDR2 is FQGNSA.